The TCR beta chain under discussion was sequenced for a study of T cells in Graves' hyperthyroidism and ophthalmopathy. Study as a whole: Peripheral blood was obtained at initial diagnosis, preceding any treatment.

A few counts support this clonotype. The target antigen is unknown. Amplified regions were TCR beta CDR3 sequences from RNA transcripts. First-round RT-PCR of the TCR CDR3 relied on the HTBI primer set. MiXCR, run by TCRdb on the multiplex PCR reads, gives a single entry per CDR3 protein. The table records hundreds of thousands of distinct CDR3 sequences, about 20% of them present only once. The CDR3 extends over 13 amino acids. The V gene lost 3 bases and the J gene lost 6 bases, with 12 bases spanning the gap. CDR1 and CDR2 from the germline V gene are SEHNR and FQNEAQ (reference sequence). Findings and caveats of the study: Ophthalmopathy cases were set apart from stable hyperthyroidism by a 13 V-J model.

Material for sequencing was blood. This chain uses TRBV7-9 with TRBJ2-7; D possibly corresponds to TRBD1 (5 bases). The TCR was taken from a man in his forties with Graves' ophthalmopathy. The CDR3 sequence is CASSFTPGPEQYF. In DNA form, the CDR3 reads TGTGCCAGCAGCTTTACCCCAGGGCCCGAGCAGTACTTC. The full variable domain, in which reference TRBV7-9 and TRBJ2-7 provide the parts outside the CDR3, is DTGVSQNPRHKITKRGQNVTFRCDPISEHNRLYWYRQTLGQGPEFLTYFQNEAQLEKSRLLSDRFSAERPKGSFSTLEIQRTEQGDSAMYLCASSFTPGPEQYFGPGTRLTVT.